This T cell receptor beta chain was found in a study of cytomegalovirus exposure and HLA in healthy donors. CDR3 length equals 18 residues. Germline V gives CDR1 SGHTA, CDR2 FQGNSA. Trimming stripped 1 base from V and 0 bases from J, with 19 bases between. PCR involved 60 Vbeta and 13 Jbeta primers. Assay: immunoSEQ multiplex PCR; the TCRdb copy retains only in-frame clones and omits some. The table has fewer than 200,000 clones, 70% to 85% seen once. Specimen: PBMCs. This chain links TRBV7-2 with TRBJ2-7; possible D gene TRBD2, 5 bases. The receptor's source is a man aged 35 to 55 in good health and CMV-seropositive. CDR3: CASSLEPGIGWSSYEQYF. The CDR3 bases are TGTGCCAGCAGCTTAGAGCCCGGGATAGGCTGGAGCTCCTACGAGCAGTACTTC.